Only a few counts were recorded for the clone carrying this T cell receptor beta chain. Its target is not known. The data are from a study of regulatory T cells in long-lasting Graves disease. The CDR3 has 14 amino acids. Germline V gives CDR1 SEHNR, CDR2 FQNEAQ (reference sequence). The V and J ends lost 5 bases and 3 bases, in that order; junction bases with no gene match: 3. Study findings and constraints: Having only a small sample size may have limited accuracy.

Time point defined: newly diagnosed GD, antithyroid drugs for less than 3 months. RNA isolated from PBMCs was used to make the TCR library. It was by American Thyroid Association guidelines that Graves' disease was diagnosed. iRepertoire HTBI primers and Arm-PCR of CDR3 regions built TCR beta libraries. TCRdb reprocessed the multiplex PCR reads via MiXCR and lists one record per CDR3 protein. The sample lists roughly 420,000 distinct CDR3 sequences, 11% to 15% occurring once. This sample also appeared in a second study, on T cells in Graves' hyperthyroidism and ophthalmopathy. That paper adds: Blood samples included most of the expanded thyroid clonotypes exceeding 0.001.

Sequenced material: peripheral blood mononuclear cells (PBMCs), taken at new diagnosis, from a patient treated with antithyroid drugs. The chain combines TRBV7-9 with TRBJ1-5; 8 bases are shared with TRBD1. The TCR sequence derives from a woman between 45 and 60 years old with Graves disease. The CDR3 loop is CASSQGQDNQPQHF. CDR3 in DNA: TGTGCCAGCAGCCAGGGACAGGACAATCAGCCCCAGCATTTT.